This entry describes one T cell receptor beta chain. The antigen remains unidentified. Cyclophosphamide on days +3 and +4 followed busulfan-fludarabine conditioning and a marrow graft. Using immunoSEQ multiplex PCR, the repertoire was profiled, and TCRdb retains in-frame clones only, with some absent. The sample contains 35,000 to 45,000 clones, 78% of which appear only once. The entry originates in a study of T cells after posttransplantation cyclophosphamide. Study-level findings and limits: Donor-recipient repertoire similarity was low at 1-2 months, rising over year one.

The CDR3 is 16 residues long. Germline CDR1 and CDR2: LNHNV and YYDKDF (reference sequence). Deletions cut 2 bases from V and 0 bases from J, with 11 bases between. Sequencing used CD4+ T cells sorted from blood, obtained 1,700 to 2,000 days after a stem cell transplant with posttransplant cyclophosphamide. The clonotype comes from a female patient in her 40s who received an allogeneic stem cell transplant from a related donor, was CMV-positive, and had no GVHD. Some T cells may arise from the graft donor. The chain combines TRBV15 with TRBJ1-3; D is ambiguous. Here the CDR3 reads CATSRSRRFSGNTIYF. CDR3 bases: TGTGCCACCAGCAGATCCAGGCGATTCTCTGGAAACACCATATATTTT.